Listed here are 15 T cell receptor beta chains from one sample, sequenced in a study of shared clonotypes between healthy human individuals. Generated by immunoSEQ multiplex PCR, the TCRdb table keeps only in-frame clones and is missing some. This repertoire shows 800,000 to 1,200,000 clones, more than 75% found once; its top ten account for under 0.6%. The sample consisted of memory CD4+ T cells from PBMCs. Sample subset: CD45RA-negative fraction. Receptors were obtained from a man aged 18 to 29 in good health. Some clones in this sample may be carry-over from other donors' samples.

In regard to this clone: This sample also contains other DNA sequences that code for the same CDR3. The rearrangement uses TRBV7-2 and TRBJ2-7, with a tentative D call TRBD2 (6 bases). Trimming pared 3 bases from V and 4 bases from J, leaving 13 bases between. The germline V gene has CDR1 SGHTA and CDR2 FQGNSA. This CDR3 has 14 residues. This CDR3 reads CASSLSRDFYEQYF. The CDR3 bases are TGTGCCAGCAGCTTGTCCCGGGACTTTTACGAGCAGTACTTC.

The V call is TRBV7-8, the J call TRBJ2-1, with 8 bases lining up with TRBD2. Germline CDR1 SGHVS, CDR2 FQNEAQ. This CDR3 spans 15 amino acids. V was pared by 6 bases and J by 0 bases, with 4 bases of the junction left unmatched. This CDR3 reads CASRPSGSSYNEQFF. The CDR3 nucleotides are TGTGCCAGCAGACCCAGCGGGAGCTCCTACAATGAGCAGTTCTTC.

The chain joins TRBV29-1 to TRBJ1-2; the match to TRBD1 covers 7 bases. Germline V CDR1 and CDR2: SQVTM, ANQGSEA. V lost 1 base and J lost 0; bases outside the gene matches: 8. The CDR3 has 16 amino acids. CDR3 coding DNA: TGCAGCGTTGAAGGTCCCGCCGGGACAGCTAACTATGGCTACACCTTC. This encodes CSVEGPAGTANYGYTF.

This sequence joins TRBV7-2 and TRBJ2-6; the match to TRBD1 covers 9 bases. Germline V lookup: CDR1 SGHTA, CDR2 FQGNSA. This CDR3 is 16 amino acids long. V lost 5 bases to trimming and J lost 4 bases; unmatched junction nucleotides: 6. CDR3 DNA: TGTGCCAGCAGCCCACAGGGGGCGCGGGGGGCCAACGTCCTGACTTTC. Protein sequence: CASSPQGARGANVLTF.

The J gene is TRBJ2-1, the V gene TRBV9; the D is unclear. V lost 3 bases and J 10 bases, leaving 23 bases between the germline ends. The CDR3 contains 16 residues. Germline V gives CDR1 SGDLS, CDR2 YYNGEE. The CDR3 coding sequence is TGTGCCAGCAGCGGCGGTCGGAAGAGAGAGTCTATCGAGCAGTTCTTC. This translates into CASSGGRKRESIEQFF.

This sequence joins TRBV5-4 and TRBJ2-3; 7 bases line up with TRBD2. Germline CDR1 and CDR2: SGHNT and YYREEE (reference sequence). V lost 0 bases, J lost 0 bases, and 10 bases stayed unmatched. The CDR3 covers 18 residues. The CDR3 reads CASSLGGGSTTSTDTQYF. DNA for the CDR3: TGTGCCAGCAGCTTGGGAGGCGGGAGCACCACAAGCACAGATACGCAGTATTTT.

This clone showed up just a few times. V and J are TRBV18 and TRBJ2-2, with 11 bases fitting TRBD2. CDR3 length: 15 residues. Germline V gene data show CDR1 as KGHSH and CDR2 as LQKENI. V lost 6 bases to trimming and J lost 4 bases; unmatched junction nucleotides: 4. CDR3 in DNA: TGTGCCAGCTCTCTTAGCGGGAGGGCCACCGGGGAGCTGTTTTTT. This encodes CASSLSGRATGELFF. The full variable domain, rest sourced from reference TRBV18 and TRBJ2-2, is NAGVMQNPRHLVRRRGQEARLRCSPMKGHSHVYWYRQLPEEGLKFMVYLQKENIIDESGMPKERFSAEFPKEGPSILRIQQVVRGDSAAYFCASSLSGRATGELFFGEGSRLTVL.

The chain carries TRBV7-2 and TRBJ2-1; TRBD2 is a possible D gene (6 bases). The V end lost 2 bases, the J end lost 0 bases, and 8 bases lay between the germline ends. Germline V gene lookup returns CDR1 SGHTA and CDR2 FQGNSA. The CDR3 extends over 15 amino acids. The CDR3 DNA is TGTGCCAGCAGCTTACGGGACTCCTCCTACAATGAGCAGTTCTTC. It encodes CASSLRDSSYNEQFF.

The V and J genes are TRBV27 and TRBJ1-1; D not certain. The V gene's germline CDR1 is MNHEY and CDR2 SMNVEV (reference sequence). Trimming cost V 4 bases and J 5 bases, with 11 bases left between them. The CDR3 runs 13 residues. The CDR3: CASSSRLVTEAFF. CDR3 sequence (DNA): TGTGCCAGCAGTTCCAGACTTGTAACTGAAGCTTTCTTT.

J is TRBJ2-7 and V is TRBV23-1; 10 bases map to TRBD2. TRBV23-1 is known as an ORF, though its function is uncertain. The length of the CDR3 is 15 residues. With V trimmed by 2 bases and J by 3 bases, 4 bases remained unmatched. CDR3 DNA: TGCGCCAGCAGTCAAGAGCGGGAGGGATGCTACGAGCAGTACTTC. Its translation: CASSQEREGCYEQYF.

This chain connects TRBV19 to TRBJ1-3; the match to TRBD1 covers 8 bases. From germline, CDR1 is LNHDA and CDR2 SQIVND (reference sequence). This CDR3 has 15 amino acids. With V trimmed by 6 bases and J by 0 bases, 4 bases remained unmatched. CDR3 coding DNA: TGTGCCAGTAGGACCGGGACAGGCTCTGGAAACACCATATATTTT. Translating it yields CASRTGTGSGNTIYF. Supplemented by reference TRBV19 and TRBJ1-3, the full variable domain reads DGGITQSPKYLFRKEGQNVTLSCEQNLNHDAMYWYRQDPGQGLRLIYYSQIVNDFQKGDIAEGYSVSREKKESFPLTVTSAQKNPTAFYLCASRTGTGSGNTIYFGEGSWLTVV.

This chain links TRBV4-2 with TRBJ2-7; D unclear. Germline V gene lookup returns CDR1 LGHNA and CDR2 YNFKEQ. This CDR3 is 15 amino acids long. Trimming took 0 bases from V and 3 from J, leaving 12 bases between them. Written as DNA, the CDR3 is TGTGCCAGCAGCCAAGAGCTCCGGCTTATCTACGAGCAGTACTTC. This codes for CASSQELRLIYEQYF.

The rearrangement links TRBV5-1 to TRBJ1-2; D gene unclear. V was pared by 0 bases and J by 4 bases, with 16 bases between. The germline V gene has CDR1 SGHRS and CDR2 YFSETQ. CDR3 length: 16 amino acids. As DNA, the CDR3 is TGCGCCAGCAGCTTGGAAGGTCGGGCGGCCTTCTATGGCTACACCTTC. This sequence encodes CASSLEGRAAFYGYTF.

The chain employs TRBV6-6 and TRBJ2-7; D might be TRBD1 (5 bases). The CDR3 has 13 residues. Germline-derived CDR1 and CDR2 are MNHNY and SVGAGI (reference sequence). V was trimmed by 6 bases and J by 0 bases, leaving 9 bases between them. The CDR3: CASRKTDSYEQYF. CDR3 nucleotides: TGTGCCAGCAGAAAGACAGACTCCTACGAGCAGTACTTC.

The rearrangement links TRBV5-1 to TRBJ2-2; a possible D gene is TRBD2 (5 bases). Trimming removed 0 bases at V and 7 bases at J, with 7 bases between. The length of the CDR3 is 13 residues. In germline, CDR1 is SGHRS, CDR2 YFSETQ. CDR3 loop: CASSLDGDGELFF. CDR3 DNA: TGCGCCAGCAGCTTGGACGGGGACGGGGAGCTGTTTTTT.